This TCR beta chain originates from a study of T cells after yellow fever vaccination. General observations from the study: Weaker, the secondary response peaked sooner, at day 5 versus 15. Reappearance after the booster was seen for most primary-vaccination clones, at 95% to 97% CD4 and around 90% CD8. Repertoires sorted by FACS could include abundant clonotypes that are contaminants from the bulk population.

This clonotype has ten or more counts. The antigen is not known. Generation of TCR cDNA used 5'RACE template switching (which added a universal primer site and UMIs). Each CDR3 protein gets one entry after TCRdb re-called the 5' RACE reads with MiXCR. The sample consists of a few hundred thousand distinct CDR3 sequences, under 7.5% of them appearing once. CDR3 size: 15 residues. Germline CDR1 is MDHEN and CDR2 is SYDVKM. V lost 1 base to trimming and J lost 1 base, with 9 bases between them. Here the sequenced sample was PBMCs, taken 5 days after the yellow fever booster vaccination. The sequence derives from a man younger than 45 who received the YFV17D yellow fever vaccine. This sequence joins TRBV28 and TRBJ2-3; perhaps TRBD2 as D (6 bases). CDR3 nucleotides: TGTGCCAGCAGTTTATACGGGAGAGGCACAGATACGCAGTATTTT. Its protein product is CASSLYGRGTDTQYF.